The 17 T cell receptor beta chains in this list originate from one sample, sequenced in a study of radiation and T cells in renal cell carcinoma. Specified time point: blood 2 weeks post-SBRT. Documented treatment: 15 Gy SBRT to primary tumor, nephrectomy 4 weeks later. Clones were read by immunoSEQ multiplex PCR, and TCRdb kept only the in-frame ones, dropping some. The data show 100,000 to 150,000 clones, around 81% seen once. Sequenced here: blood, sampled from a patient whose treatment included radiotherapy and nephrectomy. The source of these receptors is a man in his forties or fifties with renal cell carcinoma.

This clone was detected only a few times. The chain combines TRBV4-2 with TRBJ2-5; 7 positions match TRBD2. This CDR3 spans 14 amino acids. CDR1 is LGHNA and CDR2 is YNFKEQ in the germline V gene. V lost 5 bases, J lost 4 bases, and 7 bases stayed unmatched. The CDR3 bases are TGTGCCAGCAGCGGGGGGGGTTCAAGAGAGACCCAGTACTTC. Amino acid sequence: CASSGGGSRETQYF.

The J gene is TRBJ1-4, the V gene TRBV30, with D possibly being TRBD1 (5 bases). The CDR3 runs 12 residues. Deletions cut 4 bases from V and 10 bases from J, with 13 bases between. Germline V gene lookup returns CDR1 GTSNPN and CDR2 SVGIG (reference sequence). The CDR3 loop reads CAWTPGGRKLFF. The CDR3 bases are TGTGCCTGGACCCCCGGGGGAAGAAAACTGTTTTTT.

The chain couples TRBV7-9 to TRBJ2-7, with D possibly TRBD1 on 5 matching bases. V lost 7 bases to trimming and J lost 2 bases, with 12 bases between them. The germline gives CDR1 SEHNR, CDR2 FQNEAQ (reference sequence). The CDR3 totals 13 residues. CDR3 in amino acids: CASTYGQTYEQYF. CDR3 DNA: TGTGCCAGCACCTACGGACAAACCTACGAGCAGTACTTC.

The table lists this clone with a few counts. V and J are TRBV19 and TRBJ2-1; D assignment may be TRBD1 or TRBD2 (5 bases each). The CDR3 runs 13 residues. Germline V gene lookup returns CDR1 LNHDA and CDR2 SQIVND (reference sequence). V lost 3 bases and J 8 bases, leaving 11 bases between the germline ends. In DNA form, the CDR3 reads TGTGCCAGTAGTATGGGGGTGGGGGATGAGCAGTTCTTC. Protein: CASSMGVGDEQFF.

The J gene is TRBJ2-3, the V gene TRBV10-3; D unresolved. V lost 6 bases and J lost 0, with 7 bases in between. This CDR3 is 13 amino acids long. Per the germline V gene, CDR1 is ENHRY and CDR2 is SYGVKD. CDR3 coding DNA: TGTGCCATCAGGGGTGGAAGCACAGATACGCAGTATTTT. Amino acid sequence: CAIRGGSTDTQYF.

V gene TRBV2 combines with J gene TRBJ2-1, with 8 positions matching TRBD2. The CDR3 length is 15 residues. Germline trimming cut 6 bases from V and 7 bases from J; bases unmatched to any gene: 11. Looked up from germline, CDR1 is SNHLY and CDR2 is FYNNEI. The CDR3 DNA follows: TGTGCCAGCAGGGACGGGGGGGCTCTAATGAATGAGCAGTTCTTC. Translation gives CASRDGGALMNEQFF. The complete variable domain, with remaining parts taken from reference TRBV2 and TRBJ2-1, reads EPEVTQTPSHQVTQMGQEVILRCVPISNHLYFYWYRQILGQKVEFLVSFYNNEISEKSEIFDDQFSVERPDGSNFTLKIRSTKLEDSAMYFCASRDGGALMNEQFFGPGTRLTVL.

The rearrangement uses TRBV7-9 and TRBJ2-5; D not certain. With 2 bases removed from V and 5 bases from J, the gap between germline ends came to 3 bases. CDR1 is SEHNR and CDR2 is FQNEAQ in the germline V gene (reference sequence). The CDR3 is 11 residues long. CDR3 residues: CASSLKETQYF. The CDR3, as DNA: TGTGCCAGCAGCTTAAAGGAGACCCAGTACTTC.

This clone came up a few times. The V gene is TRBV5-4, the J gene TRBJ2-1; no clear D gene. The CDR3 consists of 15 residues. Germline CDR1 SGHNT, CDR2 YYREEE (reference sequence). V was pared by 4 bases and J by 5 bases, with 16 bases between. In DNA, the CDR3 is TGTGCCAGCAGCCCCGCCTCCCGCGGCAACAATGAGCAGTTCTTC. It codes for CASSPASRGNNEQFF.

The V and J genes are TRBV6-5 and TRBJ1-3; TRBD1 might be the D (5 bases). V lost 6 bases, J lost 2 bases, and 8 bases lay in between. The length of the CDR3 is 13 residues. The germline gives CDR1 MNHEY, CDR2 SVGAGI. CDR3 nucleotides: TGTGCCAGCAGGTCGGGGCCTGGAAACACCATATATTTT. Protein: CASRSGPGNTIYF.

The V and J genes are TRBV14 and TRBJ2-1; no firm D call. The V and J ends lost 0 bases and 4 bases respectively, with 16 bases between them. The CDR3 contains 17 residues. Germline V gene lookup returns CDR1 SGHDN and CDR2 FVKESK. CDR3 protein: CASSQDRATLGYNEQFF. The DNA of the CDR3 is TGTGCCAGCAGCCAAGATCGCGCTACCCTTGGGTACAATGAGCAGTTCTTC.

This sequence joins TRBV4-2 and TRBJ2-1; 10 bases line up with TRBD1. This CDR3 has 15 residues. The J segment lost 8 bases and the V segment lost 4 bases, leaving 8 bases of the junction unmatched. Germline values: CDR1 LGHNA, CDR2 YNFKEQ. CDR3 DNA: TGTGCCAGCAGCCTCCGACCGGGACAGGGGCATGAGCAGTTCTTC. Protein sequence: CASSLRPGQGHEQFF.

DNA for the CDR3: TGTGCCAGCAGTTGGACTAGCGGGGGGGTCAATGAGCAGTTCTTC. This gives the protein CASSWTSGGVNEQFF. The V call is TRBV6-5, the J call TRBJ2-1, with 15 bases aligning to TRBD2. This CDR3 is built from 15 residues. Germline CDR1 and CDR2: MNHEY and SVGAGI. J was trimmed by 6 bases and V by 4 bases; bases with no gene match: 1.

J is TRBJ2-7 and V is TRBV9; TRBD1 is a possible D gene (6 bases). In germline, CDR1 is SGDLS, CDR2 YYNGEE. This CDR3 has 17 residues. V lost 3 bases, J lost 3 bases, and 22 bases lay in between. CDR3 loop: CASSGGTRGQANYEQYF. CDR3 sequence (DNA): TGTGCCAGCAGCGGAGGGACGAGGGGACAAGCTAACTACGAGCAGTACTTC. The variable domain in full, with the rest retrieved from reference TRBV9 and TRBJ2-7, is DSGVTQTPKHLITATGQRVTLRCSPRSGDLSVYWYQQSLDQGLQFLIQYYNGEERAKGNILERFSAQQFPDLHSELNLSSLELGDSALYFCASSGGTRGQANYEQYFGPGTRLTVT.

The CDR3 is CASSPSRQGAETQYF. The CDR3 coding sequence is TGTGCCAGCAGCCCATCCAGACAGGGGGCAGAGACCCAGTACTTC. The V gene is TRBV7-2, the J gene TRBJ2-5; 10 bases align to TRBD1. Germline CDR1 is SGHTA and CDR2 is FQGNSA. This CDR3 has 15 amino acids. Germline trimming cut 5 bases from V and 4 bases from J; bases unmatched to any gene: 7.

The chain employs TRBV6-5 and TRBJ1-2; TRBD1 matches at 11 bases. This CDR3 is built from 16 residues. The junction had 6 bases not matched to a gene; V was cut back by 2 bases and J by 4 bases. Looked up from germline, CDR1 is MNHEY and CDR2 is SVGAGI. CDR3 loop: CASSYGQGAVGYGYTF. The CDR3 DNA is TGTGCCAGCAGTTACGGACAGGGGGCTGTTGGCTATGGCTACACCTTC.

The chain uses TRBV23-1 and TRBJ2-6, with D unresolved. TRBV23-1 qualifies as an ORF whose function is uncertain. This CDR3 contains 14 residues. Between the trimmed V and J ends, which lost 11 bases and 4 bases, there was a span of 15 bases. The CDR3 spells CAGKTPAGANVLTF. The CDR3 region has the DNA TGCGCCGGGAAAACGCCGGCAGGGGCCAACGTCCTGACTTTC.

This clone occurred a few times. This sequence joins TRBV2 and TRBJ1-5, with unresolved D. This CDR3 contains 13 residues. CDR1 is SNHLY, CDR2 FYNNEI, per germline. V was trimmed by 11 bases and J by 3 bases, leaving 14 bases between them. The chain's CDR3 is CASSAEINQPQHF. CDR3 nucleotides: TGTGCCTCCAGTGCGGAAATCAATCAGCCCCAGCATTTT. Full variable domain (rest looked up from reference TRBV2 and TRBJ1-5): EPEVTQTPSHQVTQMGQEVILRCVPISNHLYFYWYRQILGQKVEFLVSFYNNEISEKSEIFDDQFSVERPDGSNFTLKIRSTKLEDSAMYFCASSAEINQPQHFGDGTRLSIL.